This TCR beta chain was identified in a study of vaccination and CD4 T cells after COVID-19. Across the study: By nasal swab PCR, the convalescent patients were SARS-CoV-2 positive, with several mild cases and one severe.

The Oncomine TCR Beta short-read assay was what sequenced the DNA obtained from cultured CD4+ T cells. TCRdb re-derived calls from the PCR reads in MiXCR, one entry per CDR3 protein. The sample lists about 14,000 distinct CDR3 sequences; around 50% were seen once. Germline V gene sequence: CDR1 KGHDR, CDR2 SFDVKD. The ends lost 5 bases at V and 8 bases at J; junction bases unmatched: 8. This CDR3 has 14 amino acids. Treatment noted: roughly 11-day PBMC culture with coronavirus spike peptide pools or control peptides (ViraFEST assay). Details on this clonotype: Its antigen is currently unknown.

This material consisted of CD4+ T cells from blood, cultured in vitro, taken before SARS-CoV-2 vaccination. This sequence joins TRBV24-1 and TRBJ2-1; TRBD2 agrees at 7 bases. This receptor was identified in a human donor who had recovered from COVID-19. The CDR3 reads CATSGGGRDHEQFF. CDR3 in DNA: TGTGCCACCAGTGGGGGCGGGAGAGACCATGAGCAGTTCTTC.